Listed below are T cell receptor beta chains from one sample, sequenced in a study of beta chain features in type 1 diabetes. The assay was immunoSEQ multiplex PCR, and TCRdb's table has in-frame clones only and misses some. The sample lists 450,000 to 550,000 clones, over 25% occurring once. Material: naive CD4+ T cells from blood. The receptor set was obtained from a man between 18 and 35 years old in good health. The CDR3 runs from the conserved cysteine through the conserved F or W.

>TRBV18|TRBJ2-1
CASSPSRYNEQFF
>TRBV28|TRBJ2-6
CASSLAGSGANVLTF
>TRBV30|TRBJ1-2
CAWSHPRGSTNF
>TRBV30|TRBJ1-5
CAWSDRANQPQHF
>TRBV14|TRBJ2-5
CASSQDRLAGGETQYF
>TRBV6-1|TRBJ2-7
CASSGWDRGLAGPLIYEQYF
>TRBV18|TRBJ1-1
CASSAPYRGQGTEAFF
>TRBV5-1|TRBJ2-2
CASSLGLMGELFF
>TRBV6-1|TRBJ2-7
CASSLSGAYEQYF
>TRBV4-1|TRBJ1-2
CASSQEWGAGGYTF
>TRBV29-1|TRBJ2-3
CSVDSVTDTQYF
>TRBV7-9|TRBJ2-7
CASSGTSGRYEQYF
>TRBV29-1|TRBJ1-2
CSVEVQGGYGYGYTF
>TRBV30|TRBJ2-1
CAWSGTEEQFF
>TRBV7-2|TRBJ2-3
CASSWSGTDTQYF
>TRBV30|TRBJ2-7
CAWSADYHYEQYF
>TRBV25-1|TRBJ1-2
CASSEWQTGAGYGYTF
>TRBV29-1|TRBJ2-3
CSVDAGGTDTQYF
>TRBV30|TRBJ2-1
CAWSIPTSGSYNEQFF
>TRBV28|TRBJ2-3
CASSRPANTQYF
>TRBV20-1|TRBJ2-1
CSAASYNEQFF
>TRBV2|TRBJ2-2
CASSEVNGELFF
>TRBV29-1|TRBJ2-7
CSVVGTPNPYEQYF
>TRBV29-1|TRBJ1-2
CSALTGALLYGYTF
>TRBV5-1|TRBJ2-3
CASSSWTGSSTDTQYF
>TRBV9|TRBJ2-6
CASSTLTGTGAPGANVLTF
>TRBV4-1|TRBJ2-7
CASSRQDREGYEQYF
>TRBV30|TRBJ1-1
CAWTPGANTEAFF
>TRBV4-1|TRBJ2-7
CASSQGLAGGLSYEQYF
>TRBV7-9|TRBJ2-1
CASSLAGTVYNEQFF
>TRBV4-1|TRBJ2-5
CASSQDRTPWRETQYF
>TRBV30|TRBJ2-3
CAWSMGLAVARDTQYF
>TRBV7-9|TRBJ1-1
CASSLAGRQNTEAFF
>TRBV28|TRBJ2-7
CASSPWDRVYEQYF
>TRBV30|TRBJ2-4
CAWGGLHIQYF
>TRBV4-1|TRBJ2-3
CASSQEFQISDTQYF
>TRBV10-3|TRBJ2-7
CAISENSGSSYEQYF
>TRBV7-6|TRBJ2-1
CASTDDGLYNEQFF
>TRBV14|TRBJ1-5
CASSMTGGWNQPQHF
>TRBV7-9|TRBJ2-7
CASSFGGTYEQYF
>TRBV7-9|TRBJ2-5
CASSWQETQYF
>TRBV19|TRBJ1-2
CASSMGRGYYGYTF
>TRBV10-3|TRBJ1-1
CAISDTENTEAFF
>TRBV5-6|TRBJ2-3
CASSLGVDTSTDTQYF
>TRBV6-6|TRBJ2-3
CASSRGSRADTQYF
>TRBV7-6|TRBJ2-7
CASSPFGYEQYF
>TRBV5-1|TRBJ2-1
CASEGYNEQFF
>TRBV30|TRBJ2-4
CALAPPGGRGGIQYF
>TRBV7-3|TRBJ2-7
CASSSGPGSAYEQYF
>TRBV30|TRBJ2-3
CAWIRASTDTQYF
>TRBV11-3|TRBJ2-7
CASSQVQGGEQYF
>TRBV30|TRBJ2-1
CAWSVRLAGGIEQFF